This TCR beta chain was recorded in a study of blood T cell repertoires in COVID-19 (dated by TCRdb to about 2020). About the full investigation: The collaborator samples originated in the United States, Italy and Spain and spanned the acute and convalescent phases of COVID-19. The material from the prospective study consisted of cDNA or gDNA derived from T cells, B-cell-depleted T cells, or PBMCs. Deeply sampled blood TCRbeta repertoires from subjects exposed to, actively infected with, or recovered from COVID-19 were included in the dataset. The repertoires were made available in a free public database intended to serve as a resource for research on the immune response to SARS-CoV-2. Samples came from the ongoing ImmuneRACE study (first 160 participants) plus 1,254 subjects from 6 global collaborators. Sample metadata almost always included a de-identified subject ID, COVID-19 status, age in years and sex. Where available, HLA class I and class II types were taken from metadata supplied by the sample provider and were not determined by assay-based typing. Overall results and qualifications from the work: Clinical and demographic metadata were provided uncurated, with the amount varying by source and participant.

Concerning this clone: The specificity of this receptor is unknown. The record has no base qualities; no much larger clone is one base away.

TCRbeta CDR3 regions were amplified from genomic DNA using the immunoSEQ Assay, a bias-controlled multiplex PCR. On the study's bioinformatics: The number of nucleated cells in each sample was estimated by amplification of reference gene primers within the assay. Sequence reads were collapsed and filtered to measure the absolute abundance of every unique TCRbeta CDR3 rearrangement. For each sample, productive Simpson clonality was calculated by taking the square root of Simpson's diversity index across productive rearrangements. Imported from immuneACCESS, the table was reduced by TCRdb to in-frame sequences with V and J called. These copies leave out some clones; in studies compared against another copy, an unresolved V gene accounts for under half, and the cause of the remainder is not known. V and J calls and clone size are copied from that table; D and trimming were computed from the DNA. Present in this sample are roughly 430,000 clones, roughly 88% of which were seen just once. Around 2% of the sample comes from the top ten.

In the prospective study, participants were 18 to 89 years old, resided in about two dozen geographic areas of the United States, and were enrolled through a virtual design. To assign participants to cohorts, the prospective study relied on clinical history that participants themselves reported in a screening survey and a study questionnaire. In the prospective study, mobile phlebotomists collected whole blood, serum and a nasopharyngeal or oropharyngeal swab from each participant. Additional blood draws and questionnaires over an approximately two-month period could optionally be provided by prospective study participants. Before DNA extraction, prospective study blood samples were shipped either frozen or at room temperature. The source material was PBMCs or T cells enriched from blood (not recorded which). The TCR was taken from a woman between 40 and 55 years old with acute COVID-19.

Here the CDR3 is given as CASSERQGEGSPLHF. The nucleotide sequence is given as TGTGCCAGCAGTGAACGACAGGGCGAGGGTTCACCCCTCCACTTT. The rearrangement joined TRBV6-1 to TRBJ1-6, with 7 junctional bases fitting TRBD1. The germline V gene supplies CDR1 MNHNS and CDR2 SASEGT. V is trimmed back by 2 bases and J by 9 bases, and the junction contains 7 bases that no gene match accounts for. Inclusive of the bounding cysteine and phenylalanine, the CDR3 is 15 residues long. Of all the DNA, just the CDR3 is kept, 45 bases in frame from base 1.